These T cell receptor beta chains were read from a single sample in a study of T cell changes during pregnancy in multiple sclerosis. Data came from immunoSEQ multiplex PCR; TCRdb stores just in-frame clones and leaves some out. The sample gives approximately 93,000 clones, around 93% of which show up once; about 1.8% is in the top ten. Material: peripheral blood, obtained in the first trimester of pregnancy. These receptors were collected from a female donor in good health, enrolled as a control in a pregnancy study. Each CDR3 is given with its conserved first and last residue. D genes are given only for firm matches. A clone size is listed for some rows: how often the clone was seen (once, few, many), or a class if it is expanded.

d_call j_call cdr3_length v_call clone_size cdr3_aa cdr3_nt
TRBD2 TRBJ2-2 16 TRBV4-3 NA CASKKGAGTGPGELFF TGCGCCAGCAAGAAAGGAGCGGGGACCGGACCCGGGGAGCTGTTTTTT
TRBD1 TRBJ2-2 13 TRBV5-1 NA CASSSDRAGELFF TGCGCCAGCAGCTCGGACAGGGCCGGGGAGCTGTTTTTT
NA TRBJ1-5 14 TRBV7-8 few CASSPTTGIQPQHF TGTGCCAGCAGCCCGACCACAGGGATTCAGCCCCAGCATTTT
NA TRBJ2-5 15 TRBV27 NA CASSSTGSRGETQYF TGTGCCAGCAGTTCAACCGGGTCACGCGGGGAGACCCAGTACTTC
TRBD1 TRBJ2-2 17 TRBV4-3 NA CASSQDSGTGVAGELFF TGCGCCAGCAGCCAAGATTCAGGGACAGGGGTGGCCGGGGAGCTGTTTTTT
NA TRBJ1-5 14 TRBV7-2 NA CASSSEDVTQPQHF TGTGCCAGCAGCTCTGAGGATGTGACTCAGCCCCAGCATTTT
TRBD1 TRBJ1-1 13 TRBV30 NA CAWSGNGDSEAFF TGTGCCTGGAGTGGGAATGGGGACAGTGAAGCTTTCTTT
NA TRBJ2-2 16 TRBV11-2 NA CASSPDVVGGIGELFF TGTGCCAGCAGCCCCGACGTTGTAGGGGGAATCGGGGAGCTGTTTTTT
TRBD2 TRBJ2-1 16 TRBV4-3 NA CASSQDPAGGLNEQFF TGCGCCAGCAGCCAAGATCCAGCGGGGGGCCTCAATGAGCAGTTCTTC
TRBD2 TRBJ2-1 15 TRBV27 NA CASSKTSGGFLEQFF TGTGCCAGCAGTAAGACTAGCGGGGGGTTTCTTGAGCAGTTCTTC
TRBD2 TRBJ2-3 14 TRBV18 NA CASSPPGLGDTQYF TGTGCCAGCTCACCACCGGGACTAGGGGATACGCAGTATTTT
TRBD1 TRBJ1-1 14 TRBV19 NA CASSPTGMNTEAFF TGTGCCAGTAGCCCGACAGGGATGAACACTGAAGCTTTCTTT
NA TRBJ2-1 13 TRBV29-1 once CSVGLTIDNEQFF TGCAGCGTTGGACTCACAATCGACAATGAGCAGTTCTTC
NA TRBJ1-1 14 TRBV7-9 NA CASSLEGVNTEAFF TGTGCCAGCAGCTTAGAAGGAGTGAACACTGAAGCTTTCTTT
TRBD1 TRBJ1-6 17 TRBV11-2 NA CASSSTPGQGSNSPLHF TGTGCCAGCAGCTCCACACCGGGACAGGGATCAAATTCACCCCTCCACTTT
TRBD1 TRBJ1-1 14 TRBV7-2 NA CASKGGQQNTEAFF TGTGCCTCCAAAGGGGGACAGCAGAACACTGAAGCTTTCTTT
NA TRBJ1-2 15 TRBV11-1 NA CASSSILTARDGYTF TGTGCCAGCAGCTCCATCTTGACGGCGCGGGATGGCTACACCTTC
NA TRBJ2-2 15 TRBV27 NA CASKEGWGQSGELFF TGTGCCAGCAAGGAAGGCTGGGGGCAAAGCGGGGAGCTGTTTTTT
NA TRBJ2-5 15 TRBV5-5 NA CASSWGPTDGETQYF TGTGCCAGCAGCTGGGGGCCTACAGATGGTGAGACCCAGTACTTC
TRBD1 TRBJ1-1 15 TRBV7-7 NA CASSLPGQGRAEAFF TGTGCTAGCAGCTTACCGGGACAGGGGAGGGCTGAAGCTTTCTTT
TRBD2 TRBJ2-2 15 TRBV19 NA CASSITSGNTGELFF TGTGCCAGTAGCATTACTAGCGGTAACACCGGGGAGCTGTTTTTT
NA TRBJ2-7 13 TRBV6-5 NA CASTPGVTYEQYF TGTGCCAGCACCCCAGGGGTCACCTACGAGCAGTACTTC
NA TRBJ1-3 16 TRBV18 NA CASSQTLLGAGNTIYF TGTGCCAGCTCACAAACCCTTCTCGGAGCTGGAAACACCATATATTTT
NA TRBJ1-1 14 TRBV28 NA CAIAWRVGDTEAFF TGTGCCATTGCGTGGAGGGTTGGGGACACTGAAGCTTTCTTT